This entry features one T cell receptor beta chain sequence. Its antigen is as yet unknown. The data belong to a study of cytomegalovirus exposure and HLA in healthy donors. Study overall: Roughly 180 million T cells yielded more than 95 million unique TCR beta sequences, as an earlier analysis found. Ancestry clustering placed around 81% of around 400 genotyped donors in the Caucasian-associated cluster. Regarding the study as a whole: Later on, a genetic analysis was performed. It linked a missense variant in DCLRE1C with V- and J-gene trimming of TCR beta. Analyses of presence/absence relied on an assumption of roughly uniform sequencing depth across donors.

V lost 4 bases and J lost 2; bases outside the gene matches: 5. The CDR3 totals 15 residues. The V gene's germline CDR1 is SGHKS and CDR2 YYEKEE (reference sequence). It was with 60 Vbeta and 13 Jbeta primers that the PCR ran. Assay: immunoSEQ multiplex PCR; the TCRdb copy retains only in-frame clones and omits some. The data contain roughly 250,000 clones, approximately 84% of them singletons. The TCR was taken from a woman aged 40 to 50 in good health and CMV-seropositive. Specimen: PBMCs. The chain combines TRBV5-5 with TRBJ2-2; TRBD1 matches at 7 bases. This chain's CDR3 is CASSRRDSNTGELFF. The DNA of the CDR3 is TGTGCCAGCAGCAGAAGGGACAGCAACACCGGGGAGCTGTTTTTT.